What follows describes a single TCR beta chain. Reverse transcription of extracted RNA yielded cDNA, which provided the sequencing template. Measured with immunoSEQ multiplex PCR; TCRdb has only the in-frame clones, and not every one. The repertoire consists of more than 200,000 clones, with roughly 40% occurring once and the leading ten covering roughly 2.8%. The data originate from a study of CD8+ T cells in alopecia areata. Trimming shortened V by 4 bases and J by 1 base, and 7 bases separated the two germline ends. Germline CDR1 reads SGHTA; CDR2 reads FQGTGA. The CDR3 runs to 13 residues. Treatment given: oral pan-JAK inhibitor, 5-10 mg twice daily. Starting from PBMCs, sorting isolated CD4+ and CD8+ T cells.

The TCR comes from a human donor with alopecia areata. The rearrangement joins TRBV7-3 to TRBJ1-1; D call uncertain. This specimen consisted of CD4+ T cells sorted from blood, obtained around week 36, from a patient treated with tofacitinib. The CDR3 here is CASSSQRNTEAFF. In nucleotides, the CDR3 is TGTGCCAGCAGCTCGCAGCGGAACACTGAAGCTTTCTTT.